This entry features one T cell receptor (beta chain) sequence. The target antigen is unknown. The sample comes from a study of shared clonotypes between healthy human individuals. Study as a whole: Donors had three CD4 naive, three CD4 memory, two CD8 naive and one CD8 memory plate apiece. Study-level findings and limits: All-four-donor shared clonotypes had higher generation probabilities than non-shared clonotypes did.

Naive CD8 cells, CD45RO-negative and positively selected for CCR7, excluded terminally differentiated effector memory CD45RA+ cells. Every contributor of samples was a Caucasian grown-up residing in Nashville, Tennessee. Germline CDR1 MNHNY, CDR2 SVGAGI (reference sequence). Deletions cut 4 bases from V and 4 bases from J, with 11 bases between. This CDR3 spans 14 amino acids. The run depth of the assay was deep. Profiling relied on immunoSEQ multiplex PCR, and the TCRdb table lists in-frame clones only, not all of them. Of 1.5 million to 2.5 million clones in the sample, 85% to 95% were seen once. The chain has TRBV6-6 and TRBJ1-5; a weak D match, TRBD1 (5 bases). The receptor was isolated from a man aged 18-30 years in good health. What was sequenced was naive CD8+ T cells sorted from blood. CDR3 sequence: CASSFREGNQPQHF. DNA for the CDR3: TGTGCCAGCAGTTTCAGGGAGGGGAATCAGCCCCAGCATTTT.